The present T cell receptor beta chain was sequenced within a study of blood T cell repertoires in COVID-19. Study in general: The origin of the acute and convalescent COVID-19 samples was the United States, Italy and Spain.

This clone was seen just once. This CDR3 region has 14 residues. The germline CDR1 and CDR2 sequences are LNHDA and SQIVND (reference sequence). With 3 bases removed from V and 5 bases from J, the gap between germline ends came to 11 bases. Sequencing used immunoSEQ multiplex PCR; TCRdb keeps in-frame clones, though not all of them. Of about half a million clones listed, less than 90% are singletons. The sequence derives from a woman between 55 and 75 years old who had recovered from COVID-19. This chain links TRBV19 with TRBJ1-5; D is uncertain. Sequencing was done on a sample of PBMCs or T cells enriched from blood (not recorded which). CDR3 region: CASSIASGYQPQHF. Here the CDR3 DNA reads TGTGCCAGTAGTATTGCATCAGGCTATCAGCCCCAGCATTTT.